These 27 T cell receptor beta chains share one sample of origin, sequenced in a study of blood T cell repertoires in COVID-19. The protocol was immunoSEQ multiplex PCR, while the TCRdb copy is restricted to in-frame clones and leaves out a portion. Here the sample spans 200,000 or so clones, approximately 85% being singletons. Sequenced: peripheral blood. Receptors originate from a woman aged 65 to 85 with active or convalescent COVID-19.

The chain links TRBV18 to TRBJ2-1; a possible D gene is TRBD1 (6 bases). V lost 3 bases and J 4 bases, leaving 13 bases between the germline ends. The CDR3 extends over 15 amino acids. The germline V gene has CDR1 KGHSH and CDR2 LQKENI. The DNA for the CDR3 is TGTGCCAGCTCACCGGGGGCAGGGGAATACAATGAGCAGTTCTTC. It specifies CASSPGAGEYNEQFF.

The rearrangement joins TRBV14 to TRBJ2-3, with D perhaps TRBD1 (5 bases). Per the germline V gene, CDR1 is SGHDN and CDR2 is FVKESK. CDR3 length: 18 residues. V was clipped by 4 bases and J by 0 bases, with 20 bases between them. CDR3 in amino acids: CASSPNFWQGQSTDTQYF. CDR3 nucleotide sequence: TGTGCCAGCAGCCCAAACTTCTGGCAGGGCCAAAGCACAGATACGCAGTATTTT.

CDR3 nucleotide sequence: TGTGCCAGCAGCCCTAGCGGGAGGGGTGTTAACACCGGGGAGCTGTTTTTT. Amino acid sequence: CASSPSGRGVNTGELFF. The chain combines TRBV21-1 with TRBJ2-2; the table gives TRBD2 as D, unverified against the DNA. TRBV21-1 is a pseudogene. The length of the CDR3 is 17 residues.

This rearrangement joins TRBV21-1 to TRBJ2-7; the table's D call of TRBD2 was not tested on the DNA. TRBV21-1 counts as a pseudogene. The CDR3 totals 13 residues. CDR3 coding DNA: TGTGCCAGTGGGGCACTAGCGGGGCCCGAGCAGTACTTC. Translating it yields CASGALAGPEQYF.

The V and J genes are TRBV6-2 or TRBV6-3 and TRBJ1-5, with 9 bases matching TRBD1. Unmatched junction bases numbered 14, after V lost 4 bases and J lost 7 bases. This CDR3 has 17 amino acids. Germline V gene lookup returns CDR1 MNHEY and CDR2 SVGEGT. In DNA form, the CDR3 reads TGTGCCAGCAGTTCCCACCTCGAGACAGGGGGTCGCCAGCCCCAGCATTTT. This gives the protein CASSSHLETGGRQPQHF.

The chain links TRBV5-1 to TRBJ2-3; 12 positions match TRBD2. Germline CDR1 SGHRS, CDR2 YFSETQ. Losses at the gene ends were 4 bases for V and 4 bases for J; bases not matched to a gene: 13. This CDR3 is built from 18 residues. CDR3 DNA sequence: TGCGCCAGCAGCGCCCGACTAGCGGGAGATCCCGGGGCAGATACGCAGTATTTT. Translating it yields CASSARLAGDPGADTQYF.

V gene TRBV5-1 combines with J gene TRBJ2-1; 10 bases are a match to TRBD2. This CDR3 has 15 amino acids. Per germline, CDR1 SGHRS and CDR2 YFSETQ. V shed 4 bases, J shed 8 bases, and the junction held 9 bases outside the gene matches. The CDR3 loop reads CASSPASGRADEQFF. CDR3 DNA sequence: TGCGCCAGCAGCCCGGCTAGCGGGAGAGCGGATGAGCAGTTCTTC.

The chain links TRBV7-9 to TRBJ2-7, with TRBD1 matching 9 bases. V shed 6 bases, J shed 4 bases, and the junction held 10 bases outside the gene matches. This CDR3 region has 15 residues. Per the germline V gene, CDR1 is SEHNR and CDR2 is FQNEAQ (reference sequence). CDR3 nucleotides: TGTGCCAGCAGTCCCGACGGACAGGGGAGGTACGAGCAGTACTTC. Translated: CASSPDGQGRYEQYF.

The chain is built from TRBV10-2 and TRBJ1-1; 9 bases are a match to TRBD1. CDR1 is WSHSY and CDR2 is SAAADI in the germline V gene. CDR3 length: 13 amino acids. J lost 9 bases, V lost 6 bases, and 8 bases had no gene match. CDR3 region: CASRDPGQGKAFF. The CDR3 region has the DNA TGCGCCAGCAGGGATCCGGGACAGGGTAAAGCTTTCTTT.

The chain is built from TRBV7-6 and TRBJ2-7; D possibly corresponds to TRBD1 (6 bases). The CDR3 covers 15 residues. Germline CDR1 and CDR2: SGHVS and FNYEAQ. Trimming pared 5 bases from V and 1 base from J, leaving 15 bases between. This chain's CDR3 is CASSPKQGSSYEQYF. CDR3 DNA sequence: TGTGCCAGCAGCCCCAAACAGGGTTCTTCCTACGAGCAGTACTTC.

This clone has at least ten counts. The chain has TRBV30 and TRBJ1-1, with TRBD1 identical over 9 bases. CDR3 length equals 14 residues. The germline gives CDR1 GTSNPN, CDR2 SVGIG (reference sequence). The J segment lost 5 bases and the V segment lost 4 bases, leaving 8 bases of the junction unmatched. CDR3 region: CAWIRDRGWTEAFF. The CDR3 bases are TGTGCCTGGATTCGTGACAGGGGGTGGACTGAAGCTTTCTTT.

This chain links TRBV2 with TRBJ2-7; the D gene is possibly TRBD2 (6 bases). The CDR3 runs 12 residues. Trimming removed 6 bases from V and 1 base from J, with 7 bases in between. In germline, CDR1 is SNHLY, CDR2 FYNNEI. CDR3 loop: CASRRDSYEQYF. CDR3 coding DNA: TGTGCCAGCAGGCGGGATTCCTACGAGCAGTACTTC.

With regard to this clone: Other DNA sequences in this sample translate to the same CDR3. The chain carries TRBV29-1 and TRBJ2-3; D is unresolved. CDR3 size: 12 residues. With 4 bases removed from V and 2 bases from J, the gap between germline ends came to 7 bases. Germline loops: CDR1 SQVTM, CDR2 ANQGSEA. The CDR3 bases are TGCAGCGTTGGTCAGGCCACAGATACGCAGTATTTT. Amino acid sequence: CSVGQATDTQYF.

This chain joins TRBV6-6 and TRBJ2-1; no definite D call. The CDR3 spans 15 residues. The ends were cut back, 0 bases at V and 6 bases at J, with 12 bases in the middle. Germline V gene lookup returns CDR1 MNHNY and CDR2 SVGAGI (reference sequence). As DNA, the CDR3 is TGTGCCAGCAGTTACTCGTCCCGAGTTGGCAATGAGCAGTTCTTC. This codes for CASSYSSRVGNEQFF.

The J gene is TRBJ1-5, the V gene TRBV19; D possibly corresponds to TRBD1 (6 bases). The CDR3 contains 13 residues. Germline-derived CDR1 and CDR2 are LNHDA and SQIVND (reference sequence). V dropped 5 bases and J dropped 5 bases, with 10 bases sitting between them. The CDR3 DNA reads as TGTGCCAGTAGTTTGTACAGGGATCAGCCCCAGCATTTT. It is translated as CASSLYRDQPQHF.

This clone turned up a few times. The J gene is TRBJ2-7, the V gene TRBV24-1, with D possibly TRBD1 on 6 matching bases. V lost 4 bases and J 3 bases, leaving 9 bases between the germline ends. The CDR3 covers 13 residues. CDR1 and CDR2 (germline): KGHDR, SFDVKD. The CDR3 bases are TGTGCCACCAGTGAGGGGGCAGACTACGAGCAGTACTTC. Translation gives CATSEGADYEQYF.

The chain recombines TRBV5-1 with TRBJ2-7; the match to TRBD2 covers 12 bases. Looked up from germline, CDR1 is SGHRS and CDR2 is YFSETQ. The trim removed 3 bases at V and 4 bases at J, leaving 11 bases unmatched. This CDR3 region has 17 residues. The DNA for the CDR3 is TGCGCCAGCAGCTATTCTCCGGGACTAGCGGGTTTTTACGAGCAGTACTTC. Translation: CASSYSPGLAGFYEQYF.

The chain combines TRBV19 with TRBJ2-7; tentatively, D is TRBD2 (5 bases). This CDR3 region has 12 residues. CDR1 LNHDA and CDR2 SQIVND come from the germline V gene (reference sequence). The CDR3 loop is CATGEGPYEQYF. CDR3 nucleotide sequence: TGTGCGACCGGTGAGGGTCCCTACGAGCAGTACTTC.

This clone was seen a few times. V is TRBV4-1 and J is TRBJ1-5, with D unresolved. This CDR3 has 14 residues. V lost 8 bases and J 6 bases, leaving 17 bases between the germline ends. Per the germline V gene, CDR1 is MGHRA and CDR2 is YSYEKL. CDR3 in DNA: TGCGCCAGCGGGAGGAGGCACGACGGTCAGCCCCAGCATTTT. The encoded protein is CASGRRHDGQPQHF.

The chain uses TRBV6-4 and TRBJ2-7; 14 bases line up with TRBD2. The CDR3 consists of 15 residues. Germline lookup yields CDR1 MRHNA and CDR2 SNTAGT. Losses at the gene ends were 3 bases for V and 6 bases for J; bases not matched to a gene: 4. The CDR3 protein is CASSEGLAGASEQYF. CDR3 sequence (DNA): TGTGCCAGCAGTGAGGGACTAGCGGGGGCCTCCGAGCAGTACTTC.

The chain employs TRBV5-5 and TRBJ2-1; 9 bases agree with TRBD2. This CDR3 contains 15 residues. CDR1 is SGHKS, CDR2 YYEKEE, per germline (reference sequence). V dropped 3 bases and J dropped 9; count of bases not matched to a gene: 10. CDR3 DNA sequence: TGTGCCAGCAGCTCAAGCGGGAGGAGGGGGGGTGAGCAGTTCTTC. Protein product: CASSSSGRRGGEQFF. Full variable domain (missing parts from reference TRBV5-5 and TRBJ2-1): DAGVTQSPTHLIKTRGQQVTLRCSPISGHKSVSWYQQVLGQGPQFIFQYYEKEERGRGNFPDRFSARQFPNYSSELNVNALLLGDSALYLCASSSSGRRGGEQFFGPGTRLTVL.

The CDR3 loop reads CASSYSNLRTETQYF. The CDR3 coding sequence is TGTGCCAGCAGTTACAGCAATCTGCGCACGGAGACCCAGTACTTC. The chain carries TRBV6-5 and TRBJ2-5; no clear D. Germline loops: CDR1 MNHEY, CDR2 SVGAGI. V shed 2 bases and J shed 5 bases, with 15 bases lying between them. This CDR3 region has 15 residues.

V is TRBV5-1 and J is TRBJ2-3; 10 positions agree with TRBD2. V gave up 4 bases and J gave up 5 bases; unmatched junction bases: 13. The germline gives CDR1 SGHRS, CDR2 YFSETQ. This CDR3 is 17 amino acids long. In nucleotides, the CDR3 is TGCGCCAGCAGCAGTGGCCTAGCGGGAGTACGGGTAGATACGCAGTATTTT. The encoded protein is CASSSGLAGVRVDTQYF. Full variable domain (remainder filled in from reference TRBV5-1 and TRBJ2-3): KAGVTQTPRYLIKTRGQQVTLSCSPISGHRSVSWYQQTPGQGLQFLFEYFSETQRNKGNFPGRFSGRQFSNSRSEMNVSTLELGDSALYLCASSSGLAGVRVDTQYFGPGTRLTVL.

J is TRBJ2-2 and V is TRBV28; 7 bases are shared with TRBD2. Germline trimming cut 6 bases from V and 6 bases from J; bases unmatched to any gene: 7. This CDR3 region has 14 residues. The germline gives CDR1 MDHEN, CDR2 SYDVKM. CDR3 nucleotides: TGTGCCAGCAGCTTCGTAACTAGCGCCGGGGAGCTGTTTTTT. This gives the protein CASSFVTSAGELFF.

This sequence joins TRBV6-2 or TRBV6-3 and TRBJ1-1, with 7 bases matching TRBD1. After removal of 4 bases from V and 6 bases from J, the junction contained 11 bases not matched to a gene. The CDR3 is made up of 15 amino acids. Germline CDR1 reads MNHEY; CDR2 reads SVGEGT. This chain's CDR3 is CASSLGQAVLAEAFF. The CDR3 DNA is TGTGCCAGCAGTTTAGGACAGGCGGTGTTGGCTGAAGCTTTCTTT.

V gene TRBV7-8 combines with J gene TRBJ2-1; 11 bases line up with TRBD2. V lost 5 bases to trimming and J lost 4 bases; unmatched junction nucleotides: 4. Germline CDR1 and CDR2: SGHVS and FQNEAQ. The CDR3 extends over 15 amino acids. In nucleotides, the CDR3 is TGTGCCAGCAGCCGCGGGACTAGCGGTTACAATGAGCAGTTCTTC. Its protein is CASSRGTSGYNEQFF.

The chain is built from TRBV5-1 and TRBJ1-6; D is possibly TRBD1 (5 bases). The germline CDR1 and CDR2 sequences are SGHRS and YFSETQ. V lost 0 bases to trimming and J lost 9 bases, with 7 bases between them. This CDR3 is built from 13 residues. CDR3 bases: TGCGCCAGCAGCTTGGCAGGGCGTTCACCCCTCCACTTT. Amino acids: CASSLAGRSPLHF.